This T cell receptor beta chain was observed in a study of blood T cell repertoires in COVID-19. Whole-study context: T cells, B-cell-depleted T cells, or PBMCs provided the cDNA or gDNA that served as material.

Sequenced by immunoSEQ multiplex PCR; TCRdb stores in-frame clones only, minus some. In the table there are approximately 260,000 clones, about 90% of which are singletons. Cohort allocation depended upon clinical history that participants reported. CDR1 is LNHNV and CDR2 is YYDKDF in the germline V gene (reference sequence). The CDR3 runs to 16 residues. The trim removed 2 bases at V and 0 bases at J, leaving 3 bases unmatched. The material sequenced was PBMCs or T cells enriched from blood (not recorded which). The chain carries TRBV15 and TRBJ2-1; 8 positions match TRBD2. The receptor comes from a woman between 18 and 29 years old who had recovered from COVID-19. The DNA for the CDR3 is TGTGCCACCAGCAGATCGGGGACTAGCTCCTACAATGAGCAGTTCTTC. Translating it yields CATSRSGTSSYNEQFF. Full variable domain (outside the CDR3, taken from reference TRBV15 and TRBJ2-1): DAMVIQNPRYQVTQFGKPVTLSCSQTLNHNVMYWYQQKSSQAPKLLFHYYDKDFNNEADTPDNFQSRRPNTSFCFLDIRSPGLGDTAMYLCATSRSGTSSYNEQFFGPGTRLTVL.